The following is a T cell receptor beta chain sequence with its context. In the original analysis: Amplified reference gene primers provided the basis for estimating nucleated cell counts. Produced via immunoSEQ multiplex PCR; TCRdb's table is partial and in-frame only. The V and J calls and clone size were taken over from that table, and D and trimming were inferred from the DNA. Of about 320,000 clones detected, 65% to 90% appear once; the ten largest clones hold just over 7%. This entry belongs to a study of blood T cell repertoires in COVID-19. In the study overall: The samples span acute and convalescent COVID-19 from the United States, Italy and Spain. The analysed material was cDNA or gDNA that came from T cells, B-cell-depleted T cells, or PBMCs.

Trimming pared 6 bases from V and 2 bases from J, leaving 11 bases between. The length of the CDR3 is 14 residues. Germline V lookup: CDR1 MNHEY, CDR2 SVGEGT. This TCR was sampled from a human donor in a cohort sampled during active COVID-19. The sample taken for sequencing was peripheral blood. V and J are TRBV6-2 or TRBV6-3 and TRBJ1-3, with unresolved D. In DNA, the CDR3 is TGTGCCAGCAGCCCCGCCGGAGCTGGAAACACCATATATTTT. It codes for CASSPAGAGNTIYF.